The rows below give T cell receptor beta chains drawn from one sample of a study of siplizumab effects on memory and regulatory T cells. The method was immunoSEQ multiplex PCR; TCRdb's version includes in-frame clones alone and lacks a portion of them. The top ten clones hold approximately 0.4% of a sample with some 62,000 clones, 79% of them seen once. Material: memory CD4+ T cells sorted from blood. The receptors originated from a human donor in good health. The conserved cysteine and the conserved F or W are not part of the CDR3 here. Each record gives: V gene, CDR3 protein.

V gene: TRBV7-2; CDR3 protein: ASSLERWGETQY
V gene: TRBV11-3; CDR3 protein: ASSPRGVGYEQF
V gene: TRBV11-2; CDR3 protein: ASSLLPPGLAESTDTQY
V gene: TRBV6-4; CDR3 protein: ASSATGGGTEAF
V gene: TRBV25-1; CDR3 protein: ASSEYLGTGELF
V gene: TRBV9; CDR3 protein: ASSVGLVGVDTEAF
V gene: TRBV7-3; CDR3 protein: ASSFDPLADYNEQF
V gene: TRBV5-4; CDR3 protein: ASRATGELF
V gene: TRBV5-6; CDR3 protein: ASSFGQGNTIY
V gene: TRBV7-3; CDR3 protein: ASSFLRSSGNTIY
V gene: TRBV25-1; CDR3 protein: ASTTSRGGNIQY
V gene: TRBV10-1; CDR3 protein: ASWGRLMKNF
V gene: TRBV19; CDR3 protein: ASSMSSQANTGELF
V gene: TRBV10-1; CDR3 protein: ASSVSFSTDTQY
V gene: TRBV28; CDR3 protein: ASPPGQEPNTQY
V gene: TRBV5-1; CDR3 protein: ASSGGGRAAYQETQY
V gene: TRBV5-1; CDR3 protein: ASSLAWGSGEQF